A few counts support the clone carrying this T cell receptor beta chain. Its target is unknown. Researchers report isolating at least 7 million PBMCs per sample. A second PCR of about 7 to 12 cycles used a sample-barcoded 5' primer and a J-beta primer mix. TCRdb called the 5' RACE reads again in MiXCR, with one record for every CDR3 protein. The table lists 500,000 to 650,000 distinct CDR3 sequences, roughly a quarter of them singletons, with 3% to 4% in the top ten. The sample belongs to a study of blood T cells in healthy people across ages. Study-wide results and limits: Estimated diversity across one million T cells was deemed an underestimate.

Germline CDR1 KGHDR, CDR2 SFDVKD. The CDR3 runs 13 residues. Trimming removed 5 bases at V and 0 bases at J, with 4 bases between. A further study also used this sample, focusing on T cells of mothers and their children. That paper notes: The shaping of TCR recombination output by thymic selection is similar in related and unrelated pairs. Nobody spotted any persistent microchimeric T cell clones.

Specimen: blood. The sequence came from a boy aged 2 to 10 in good health. The chain combines TRBV24-1 with TRBJ1-5; D is undetermined. Here the CDR3 reads CATSGDSNQPQHF. CDR3 coding DNA: TGTGCCACCAGTGGAGATAGCAATCAGCCCCAGCATTTT.